This T cell receptor beta chain was identified during a study of shared T cell receptors in the human thymus. The CDR3 is 16 amino acids. The V gene's germline CDR1 is SGHNT and CDR2 YYREEE (reference sequence). V lost 4 bases and J lost 8, with 24 bases in between. Sequencing used immunoSEQ multiplex PCR; TCRdb keeps in-frame clones, though not all of them. The sample carries around 730,000 clones, roughly 88% recorded once. The sample also formed part of further work on human thymus T cells. This second study says: The thymus was resected at corrective cardiac surgery. Use of V and J genes seemed skewed within the thymic and blood repertoires.

This clonotype originated in a girl less than two years old with a congenital heart defect. The chain links TRBV5-4 to TRBJ1-2; D ambiguous. The specimen was thymocytes. The CDR3 DNA follows: TGTGCCAGCAGCCCAACAGCGGTGATACTAGCCTCCGGCTACACCTTC. Its protein is CASSPTAVILASGYTF.